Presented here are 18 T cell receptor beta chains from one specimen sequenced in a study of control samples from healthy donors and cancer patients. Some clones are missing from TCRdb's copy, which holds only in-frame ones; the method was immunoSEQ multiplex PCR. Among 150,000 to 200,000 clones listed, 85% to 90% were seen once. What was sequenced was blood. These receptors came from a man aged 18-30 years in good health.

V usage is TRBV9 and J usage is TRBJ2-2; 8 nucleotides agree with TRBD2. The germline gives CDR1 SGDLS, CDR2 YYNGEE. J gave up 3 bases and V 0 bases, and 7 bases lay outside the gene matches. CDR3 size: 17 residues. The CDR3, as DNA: TGTGCCAGCAGCGTAGGCCCGGGGGGGCAGGACACCGGGGAGCTGTTTTTT. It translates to CASSVGPGGQDTGELFF.

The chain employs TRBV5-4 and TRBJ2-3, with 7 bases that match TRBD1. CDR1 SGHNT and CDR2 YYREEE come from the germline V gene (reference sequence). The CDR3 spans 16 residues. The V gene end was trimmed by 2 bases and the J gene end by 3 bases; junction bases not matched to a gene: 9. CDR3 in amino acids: CASSFLRGLGTDTQYF. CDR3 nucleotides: TGTGCCAGCAGCTTCCTCAGGGGGTTAGGTACAGATACGCAGTATTTT.

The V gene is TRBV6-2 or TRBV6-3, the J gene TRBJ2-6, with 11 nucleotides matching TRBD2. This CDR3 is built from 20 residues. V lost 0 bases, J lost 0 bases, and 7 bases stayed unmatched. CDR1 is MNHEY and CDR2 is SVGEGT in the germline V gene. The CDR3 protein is CASSYSTSGAKSSGANVLTF. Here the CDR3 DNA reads TGTGCCAGCAGTTACTCGACTAGCGGGGCAAAGAGCTCTGGGGCCAACGTCCTGACTTTC.

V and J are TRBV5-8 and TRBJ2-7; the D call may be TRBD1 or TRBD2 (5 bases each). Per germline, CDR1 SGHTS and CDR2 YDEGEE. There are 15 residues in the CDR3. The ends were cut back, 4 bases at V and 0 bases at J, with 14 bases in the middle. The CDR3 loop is CASSPRDRISYEQYF. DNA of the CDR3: TGTGCCAGCAGCCCACGGGACCGAATCTCCTACGAGCAGTACTTC.

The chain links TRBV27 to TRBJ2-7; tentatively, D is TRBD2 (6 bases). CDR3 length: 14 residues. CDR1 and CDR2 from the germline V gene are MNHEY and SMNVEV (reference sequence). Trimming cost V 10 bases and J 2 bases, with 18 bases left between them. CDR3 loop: CATPGRGYTYEQYF. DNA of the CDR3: TGTGCCACCCCGGGGCGGGGCTACACCTACGAGCAGTACTTC.

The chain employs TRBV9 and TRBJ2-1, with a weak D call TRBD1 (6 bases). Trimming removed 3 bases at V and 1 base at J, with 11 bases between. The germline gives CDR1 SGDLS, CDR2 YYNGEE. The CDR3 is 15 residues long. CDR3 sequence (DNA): TGTGCCAGCAGCGCAGGGGCCCTGTCCTACAATGAGCAGTTCTTC. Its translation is CASSAGALSYNEQFF.

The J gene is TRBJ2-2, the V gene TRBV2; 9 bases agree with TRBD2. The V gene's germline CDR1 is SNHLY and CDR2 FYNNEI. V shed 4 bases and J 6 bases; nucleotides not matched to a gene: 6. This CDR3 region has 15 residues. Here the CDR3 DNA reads TGTGCCAGCAGTGGTTTCGCGGGGGGGTCCGGGGAGCTGTTTTTT. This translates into CASSGFAGGSGELFF.

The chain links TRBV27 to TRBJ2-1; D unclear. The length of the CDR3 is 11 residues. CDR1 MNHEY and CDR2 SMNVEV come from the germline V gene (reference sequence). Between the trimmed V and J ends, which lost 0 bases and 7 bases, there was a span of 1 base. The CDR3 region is CASSLSNEQFF. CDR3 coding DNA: TGTGCCAGCAGTTTATCGAATGAGCAGTTCTTC.

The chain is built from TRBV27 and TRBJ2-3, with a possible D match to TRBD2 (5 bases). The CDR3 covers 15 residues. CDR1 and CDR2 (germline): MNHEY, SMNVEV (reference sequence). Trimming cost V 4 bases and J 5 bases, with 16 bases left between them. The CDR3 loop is CASSSAPYGKDTQYF. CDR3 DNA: TGTGCCAGCAGTTCGGCCCCCTACGGGAAAGATACGCAGTATTTT.

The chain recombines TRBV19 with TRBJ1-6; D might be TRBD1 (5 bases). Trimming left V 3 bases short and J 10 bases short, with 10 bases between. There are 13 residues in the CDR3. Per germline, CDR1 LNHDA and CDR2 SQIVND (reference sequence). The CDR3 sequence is CASSMGGVSPLHF. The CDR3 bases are TGTGCCAGTAGTATGGGGGGGGTCTCACCCCTCCACTTT.

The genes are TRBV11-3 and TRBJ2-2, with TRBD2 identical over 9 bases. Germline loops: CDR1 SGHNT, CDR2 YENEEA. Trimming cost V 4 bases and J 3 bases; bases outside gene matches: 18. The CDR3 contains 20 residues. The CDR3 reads CASSSSPWGASGEDTGELFF. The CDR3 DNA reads TGTGCCAGCAGCTCGTCACCCTGGGGGGCTAGCGGGGAAGACACCGGGGAGCTGTTTTTT.

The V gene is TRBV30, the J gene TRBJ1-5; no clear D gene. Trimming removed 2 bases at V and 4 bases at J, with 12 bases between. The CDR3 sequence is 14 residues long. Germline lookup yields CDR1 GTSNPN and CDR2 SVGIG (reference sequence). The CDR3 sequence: CAWSNARVNQPQHF. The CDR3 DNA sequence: TGTGCCTGGAGTAACGCCCGGGTAAATCAGCCCCAGCATTTT.

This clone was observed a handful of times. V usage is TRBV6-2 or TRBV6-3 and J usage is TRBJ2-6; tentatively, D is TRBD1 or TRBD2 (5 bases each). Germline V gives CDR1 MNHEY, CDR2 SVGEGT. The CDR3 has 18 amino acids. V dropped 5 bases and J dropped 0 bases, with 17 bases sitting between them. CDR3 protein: CASSLGTAKSSGANVLTF. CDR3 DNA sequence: TGTGCCAGCAGTCTCGGGACGGCTAAAAGCTCTGGGGCCAACGTCCTGACTTTC.

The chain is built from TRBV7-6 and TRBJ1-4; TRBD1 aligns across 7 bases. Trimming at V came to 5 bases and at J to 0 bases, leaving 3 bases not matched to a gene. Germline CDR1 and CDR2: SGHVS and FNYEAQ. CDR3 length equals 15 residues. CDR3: CASSSGQATNEKLFF. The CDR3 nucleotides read TGTGCCAGCAGCAGCGGACAGGCAACTAATGAAAAACTGTTTTTT.

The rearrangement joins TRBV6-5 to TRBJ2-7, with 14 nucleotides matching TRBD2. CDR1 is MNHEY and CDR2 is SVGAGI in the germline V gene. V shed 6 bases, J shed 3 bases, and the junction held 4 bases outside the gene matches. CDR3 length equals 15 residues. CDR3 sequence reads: CASSRTSGGLYEQYF. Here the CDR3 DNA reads TGTGCCAGCAGCCGGACTAGCGGGGGGCTCTACGAGCAGTACTTC.

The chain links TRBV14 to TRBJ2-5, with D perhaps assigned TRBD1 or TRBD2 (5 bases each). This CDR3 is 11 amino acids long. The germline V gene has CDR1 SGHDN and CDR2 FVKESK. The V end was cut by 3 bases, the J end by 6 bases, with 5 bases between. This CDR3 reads CASSQGQTQYF. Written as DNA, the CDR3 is TGTGCCAGCAGCCAGGGACAGACCCAGTACTTC.

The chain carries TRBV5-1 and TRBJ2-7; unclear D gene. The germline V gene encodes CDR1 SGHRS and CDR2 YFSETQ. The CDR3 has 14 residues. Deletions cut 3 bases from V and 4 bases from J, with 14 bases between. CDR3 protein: CASSSFGDWYEQYF. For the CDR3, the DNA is TGCGCCAGCAGCTCGTTCGGAGATTGGTACGAGCAGTACTTC.

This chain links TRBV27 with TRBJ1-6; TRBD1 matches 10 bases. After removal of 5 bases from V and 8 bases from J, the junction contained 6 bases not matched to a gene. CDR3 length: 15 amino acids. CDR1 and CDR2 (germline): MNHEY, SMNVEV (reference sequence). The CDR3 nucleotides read TGTGCCAGCAGTCTCTCGGGGACAGGGGATTCACCCCTCCACTTT. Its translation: CASSLSGTGDSPLHF.